The 27 T cell receptor beta chains below come from one sample, sequenced in a study of blood T cell repertoires in COVID-19. Assay used: immunoSEQ multiplex PCR; TCRdb lists only in-frame clones, some missing. Of 20,000 to 30,000 clones in the sample, roughly four fifths were seen once. The material sequenced was peripheral blood. The receptors here all came from a woman in her 70s with COVID-19, enrolled during active disease.

The chain recombines TRBV6-5 with TRBJ2-2; 10 bases line up with TRBD1. With 7 bases clipped from V and 7 bases from J, the junction kept 6 bases outside the gene matches. The germline V gene encodes CDR1 MNHEY and CDR2 SVGAGI. The CDR3 is 14 residues long. The CDR3 protein is CASKGDRGHGELFF. The DNA for the CDR3 is TGTGCCAGCAAGGGGGACAGGGGACACGGGGAGCTGTTTTTT.

The chain employs TRBV6-1 and TRBJ1-2; 8 bases match TRBD1. The germline V gene has CDR1 MNHNS and CDR2 SASEGT. CDR3 length: 15 residues. The V segment lost 5 bases and the J segment 0 bases; nucleotides outside the gene matches: 5. The CDR3 loop is CASSSQQGANYGYTF. The CDR3 coding sequence is TGTGCCAGCAGTTCCCAACAGGGGGCTAACTATGGCTACACCTTC.

This rearrangement joins TRBV19 to TRBJ1-1, with 9 bases matching TRBD1. J lost 7 bases, V lost 3 bases, and 6 bases had no gene match. Germline loops: CDR1 LNHDA, CDR2 SQIVND (reference sequence). CDR3 length equals 14 residues. CDR3 in DNA: TGTGCCAGTAGTATCCACAGGGGGCGCATTGAAGCTTTCTTT. This codes for CASSIHRGRIEAFF.

This chain joins TRBV9 and TRBJ2-1; 13 nucleotides align to TRBD2. This CDR3 region has 14 residues. In germline, CDR1 is SGDLS, CDR2 YYNGEE. Trimming took 3 bases from V and 7 from J; bases not matched to a gene: 1. In DNA, the CDR3 is TGTGCCAGCAGCGAGGGACTAGCGGGGAATGAGCAGTTCTTC. Protein sequence: CASSEGLAGNEQFF.

This sequence joins TRBV7-3 and TRBJ2-3, with 8 bases lining up with TRBD1. Germline CDR1 and CDR2: SGHTA and FQGTGA. This CDR3 contains 15 residues. V shed 3 bases and J 2 bases; nucleotides not matched to a gene: 4. The CDR3 coding sequence is TGTGCCAGCAGCTTTACAGGGGGGACCACAGATACGCAGTATTTT. This translates into CASSFTGGTTDTQYF.

The V gene is TRBV6-2 or TRBV6-3, the J gene TRBJ2-2, with a weak D call TRBD2 (6 bases). The V end lost 5 bases, the J end lost 0 bases, and 7 bases lay between the germline ends. Germline V CDR1 and CDR2: MNHEY, SVGEGT. The CDR3 is 14 amino acids. The CDR3 nucleotides read TGTGCCAGCAGTCGGGGGACGAACACCGGGGAGCTGTTTTTT. Translating it yields CASSRGTNTGELFF.

The chain employs TRBV4-1 and TRBJ1-3, with unresolved D. Looked up from germline, CDR1 is MGHRA and CDR2 is YSYEKL. The CDR3 length is 17 residues. V dropped 4 bases and J dropped 1 base, with 17 bases sitting between them. CDR3 amino acids: CASSPNGQSISGNTIYF. The DNA of the CDR3 is TGCGCCAGCAGCCCCAATGGTCAGTCAATATCTGGAAACACCATATATTTT.

The CDR3 coding sequence is TGTGCCAGCACCACCTCCCTTAATTCACCCCTCCACTTT. It yields the protein CASTTSLNSPLHF. This chain uses TRBV7-9 with TRBJ1-6; D gene ambiguous. V lost 7 bases and J 6 bases, leaving 10 bases between the germline ends. Germline CDR1 reads SEHNR; CDR2 reads FQNEAQ (reference sequence). The CDR3 runs to 13 residues.

This clone has only one observation. The J gene is TRBJ1-4, the V gene TRBV4-1; tentative D call: TRBD1 (5 bases). The CDR3 extends over 17 amino acids. CDR1 is MGHRA and CDR2 is YSYEKL in the germline V gene. Trimming took 2 bases from V and 5 from J, leaving 18 bases between them. CDR3 in DNA: TGCGCCAGCAGCCAACCCTTGGCAGGGCTGAGGAATGAAAAACTGTTTTTT. The encoded protein is CASSQPLAGLRNEKLFF.

The V call is TRBV27, the J call TRBJ2-1, with D unclear. This CDR3 contains 16 residues. The V end lost 4 bases, the J end lost 0 bases, and 13 bases lay between the germline ends. Germline assignment: CDR1 MNHEY and CDR2 SMNVEV (reference sequence). Here the CDR3 reads CASSYQASSSYNEQFF. The CDR3 nucleotides read TGTGCCAGCAGTTACCAAGCCTCTAGCTCCTACAATGAGCAGTTCTTC.

The chain combines TRBV5-1 with TRBJ2-1; TRBD2 matches at 9 bases. This CDR3 contains 15 residues. The trim removed 4 bases at V and 5 bases at J, leaving 7 bases unmatched. Looked up from germline, CDR1 is SGHRS and CDR2 is YFSETQ. CDR3 coding DNA: TGCGCCAGCAGCGACTTAGCGGGGGTAGACAATGAGCAGTTCTTC. Residues: CASSDLAGVDNEQFF. The whole variable domain, remainder taken from reference TRBV5-1 and TRBJ2-1, is KAGVTQTPRYLIKTRGQQVTLSCSPISGHRSVSWYQQTPGQGLQFLFEYFSETQRNKGNFPGRFSGRQFSNSRSEMNVSTLELGDSALYLCASSDLAGVDNEQFFGPGTRLTVL.

The chain is built from TRBV6-1 and TRBJ2-4; 9 nucleotides match TRBD1. Trimming took 3 bases from V and 7 from J; bases not matched to a gene: 1. The V gene's germline CDR1 is MNHNS and CDR2 SASEGT. The CDR3 is 13 residues long. The CDR3 loop is CASSDGQGNIQYF. DNA for the CDR3: TGTGCCAGCAGTGACGGACAGGGGAACATTCAGTACTTC.

This clone was found a few times. The chain links TRBV18 to TRBJ1-4; 7 nucleotides align to TRBD1. The germline V gene encodes CDR1 KGHSH and CDR2 LQKENI. This CDR3 contains 15 residues. J was trimmed by 3 bases and V by 3 bases; bases with no gene match: 4. The DNA for the CDR3 is TGTGCCAGCTCACCTCCAGGGGGTCCTAATGAAAAACTGTTTTTT. It encodes CASSPPGGPNEKLFF.

The J gene is TRBJ1-4, the V gene TRBV18; TRBD1 matches 7 bases. The germline V gene encodes CDR1 KGHSH and CDR2 LQKENI. Trimming cost V 3 bases and J 10 bases; bases outside gene matches: 8. This CDR3 contains 14 residues. The CDR3 DNA reads as TGTGCCAGCTCACCCGGGACAGACGTTGCAAAACTGTTTTTT. Protein: CASSPGTDVAKLFF.

V usage is TRBV7-8 and J usage is TRBJ1-4; D may be TRBD1 (6 bases). Trimming pared 1 base from V and 0 bases from J, leaving 12 bases between. This CDR3 has 17 amino acids. CDR1 SGHVS and CDR2 FQNEAQ come from the germline V gene. The CDR3 nucleotides are TGTGCCAGCAGCTTAGTCAGGGGTGCCGCAACTAATGAAAAACTGTTTTTT. The encoded protein is CASSLVRGAATNEKLFF.

The rearrangement uses TRBV9 and TRBJ2-7, with 9 bases matching TRBD2. The CDR3 is 18 amino acids. Germline CDR1 is SGDLS and CDR2 is YYNGEE. V shed 0 bases, J shed 2 bases, and the junction held 12 bases outside the gene matches. This CDR3 reads CASSVAPAGGIIPYEQYF. CDR3 DNA: TGTGCCAGCAGCGTAGCTCCGGCGGGGGGGATAATTCCCTACGAGCAGTACTTC.

This chain joins TRBV13 and TRBJ2-7, with D hard to call. Trimming pared 3 bases from V and 1 base from J, leaving 4 bases between. Germline CDR1 and CDR2: PRHDT and FYEKMQ (reference sequence). There are 12 residues in the CDR3. CDR3 loop: CASSFSSYEQYF. The CDR3 region has the DNA TGTGCCAGCAGCTTTTCGTCCTACGAGCAGTACTTC.

The V and J genes are TRBV15 and TRBJ1-1; no reliable D call. The CDR3 runs 14 residues. V shed 5 bases and J shed 7 bases, with 17 bases lying between them. CDR1 and CDR2 from the germline V gene are LNHNV and YYDKDF (reference sequence). CDR3 amino acids: CATSAITEGLEAFF. DNA of the CDR3: TGTGCCACCAGCGCAATCACTGAAGGACTTGAAGCTTTCTTT.

In DNA form, the CDR3 reads TGTGCCAGCACCCCAAACCAGGGAAGTCTCTATGGCTACACCTTC. Translating it yields CASTPNQGSLYGYTF. The gene calls are TRBV7-2 and TRBJ1-2, with D tentatively TRBD1 (5 bases). Germline V lookup: CDR1 SGHTA, CDR2 FQGNSA. The CDR3 totals 15 residues. Trimming removed 7 bases from V and 4 bases from J, with 19 bases in between.

This clone was found once. The V and J genes are TRBV9 and TRBJ1-1; D perhaps matches TRBD1 (5 bases). V lost 2 bases and J 3 bases, leaving 11 bases between the germline ends. The CDR3 loop spans 14 amino acids. The germline V gene encodes CDR1 SGDLS and CDR2 YYNGEE. CDR3 amino acids: CASSVAAGYTEAFF. Here the CDR3 DNA reads TGTGCCAGCAGCGTCGCAGCAGGGTACACTGAAGCTTTCTTT. The variable domain in full, completed from reference TRBV9 and TRBJ1-1, reads DSGVTQTPKHLITATGQRVTLRCSPRSGDLSVYWYQQSLDQGLQFLIQYYNGEERAKGNILERFSAQQFPDLHSELNLSSLELGDSALYFCASSVAAGYTEAFFGQGTRLTVV.

The chain is built from TRBV9 and TRBJ1-1; TRBD1 matches 7 bases. Germline trimming cut 1 base from V and 4 bases from J; bases unmatched to any gene: 1. The germline V gene has CDR1 SGDLS and CDR2 YYNGEE. The CDR3 is made up of 13 amino acids. In DNA, the CDR3 is TGTGCCAGCAGCGTACAGGGGGGCACTGAAGCTTTCTTT. Its translation is CASSVQGGTEAFF.

In regard to this clone: Mismatch with germline at one junction end may stem from a read error. The gene calls are TRBV20-1 and TRBJ1-2; D uncertain. Germline loops: CDR1 DFQATT, CDR2 SNEGSKA (reference sequence). This CDR3 has 11 amino acids. CDR3 sequence: CSARSGPDGLF. The CDR3 DNA is TGCAGTGCTAGATCAGGCCCCGATGGGCTCTTC.

This clone was found once. V usage is TRBV18 and J usage is TRBJ1-6, with 9 positions matching TRBD1. The germline CDR1 and CDR2 sequences are KGHSH and LQKENI. Trimming at V came to 5 bases and at J to 7 bases, leaving 9 bases not matched to a gene. CDR3 length: 16 residues. The DNA of the CDR3 is TGTGCCAGCTCAACCCGGACAGGGGAGGACAATTCACCCCTCCACTTT. Protein product: CASSTRTGEDNSPLHF.

This clone occurred once. The rearrangement joins TRBV27 to TRBJ1-2, with D tentatively TRBD1 (6 bases). Germline-derived CDR1 and CDR2 are MNHEY and SMNVEV (reference sequence). The CDR3 loop spans 16 amino acids. Trimming stripped 2 bases from V and 7 bases from J, with 20 bases between. CDR3 loop: CASSLTAGVRVSGYTF. In DNA, the CDR3 is TGTGCCAGCAGTTTAACGGCAGGGGTGAGGGTGAGTGGCTACACCTTC.

A single count supports this clone. V and J are TRBV9 and TRBJ1-5; D might be TRBD1 (5 bases). Germline assignment: CDR1 SGDLS and CDR2 YYNGEE. The CDR3 has 18 residues. The V gene lost 2 bases and the J gene lost 2 bases, with 20 bases spanning the gap. The CDR3 sequence: CASSVSGPESRGNQPQHF. The CDR3 coding sequence is TGTGCCAGCAGCGTTTCAGGGCCCGAGTCGCGTGGCAATCAGCCCCAGCATTTT.

This sequence joins TRBV11-2 and TRBJ2-3; no definite D call. The CDR3 sequence is 15 residues long. The V gene's germline CDR1 is SGHAT and CDR2 FQNNGV. Trimming pared 5 bases from V and 0 bases from J, leaving 12 bases between. The CDR3 coding sequence is TGTGCCAGCAGCCTTACTACGATTAGCACAGATACGCAGTATTTT. Its protein product is CASSLTTISTDTQYF.

The genes are TRBV25-1 and TRBJ1-4, with D possibly being TRBD1 (6 bases). V was shortened by 4 bases and J by 2 bases, with 11 bases between the two germline ends. This CDR3 spans 15 amino acids. Germline V gene lookup returns CDR1 MGHDK and CDR2 SYGVNS. CDR3 protein: CASSATGLTNEKLFF. DNA for the CDR3: TGTGCCAGCAGTGCTACAGGGTTGACTAATGAAAAACTGTTTTTT.